The 32 T cell receptor beta chains in this list originate from one sample, sequenced in a study of shared clonotypes between healthy human individuals. The protocol was immunoSEQ multiplex PCR, while the TCRdb copy is restricted to in-frame clones and leaves out a portion. This repertoire shows around 2.3 million clones, more than 90% found once; its top ten account for less than 0.15%. The sample comprised naive CD4+ T cells sorted from blood. Subset defined: CD45RA+ positively selected. These receptors all come from a man aged 18 to 30 in good health.

The rearrangement joins TRBV12-5 to TRBJ1-2; no definite D call. The length of the CDR3 is 13 residues. With 1 base removed from V and 7 bases from J, the gap between germline ends came to 10 bases. Germline V lookup: CDR1 LGHNT, CDR2 FRNRAP. The CDR3 region has the DNA TGTGCTAGTGGTTTGGAGTGGGTCGGTGGCTACACCTTC. Translated: CASGLEWVGGYTF.

V is TRBV18 and J is TRBJ2-4, with D perhaps TRBD2 (6 bases). This CDR3 is 15 amino acids long. The V and J ends lost 6 bases and 8 bases respectively, with 20 bases between them. In germline, CDR1 is KGHSH, CDR2 LQKENI. The DNA for the CDR3 is TGTGCCAGCTCCCCCTACTCCGCCCCGGGGGACATTCAGTACTTC. Protein sequence: CASSPYSAPGDIQYF.

The V gene is TRBV7-2, the J gene TRBJ2-1; TRBD1 matches 8 bases. The germline V gene has CDR1 SGHTA and CDR2 FQGNSA. Losses at the gene ends were 6 bases for V and 7 bases for J; bases not matched to a gene: 11. The CDR3 loop spans 15 amino acids. DNA of the CDR3: TGTGCCAGCAGACAGCCGGGACAGGAGGAGAATGAGCAGTTCTTC. Its protein is CASRQPGQEENEQFF.

The chain has TRBV10-2 and TRBJ2-1; TRBD2 is a possible D gene (5 bases). This CDR3 spans 13 amino acids. Trimming took 8 bases from V and 7 from J, leaving 15 bases between them. Germline V CDR1 and CDR2: WSHSY, SAAADI. The CDR3 sequence is CASSSAGLNEQFF. CDR3 bases: TGCGCCAGCTCCTCCGCAGGACTTAATGAGCAGTTCTTC.

The chain uses TRBV5-1 and TRBJ2-3; no clear D gene. The CDR3 is made up of 15 amino acids. The V end lost 0 bases, the J end lost 0 bases, and 8 bases lay between the germline ends. From germline, CDR1 is SGHRS and CDR2 YFSETQ. CDR3 sequence (DNA): TGCGCCAGCAGCTTGGAGGCCAGGAGCACAGATACGCAGTATTTT. This gives the protein CASSLEARSTDTQYF.

V and J are TRBV5-1 and TRBJ2-2; D call uncertain. The CDR3 has 14 residues. Germline loops: CDR1 SGHRS, CDR2 YFSETQ. V gave up 0 bases and J gave up 5 bases, with 8 bases separating them. The CDR3 here is CASSLALQTGELFF. In DNA form, the CDR3 reads TGCGCCAGCAGCTTGGCCCTCCAAACCGGGGAGCTGTTTTTT.

The rearrangement joins TRBV9 to TRBJ1-4; D gene unclear. Germline CDR1 SGDLS, CDR2 YYNGEE. V was pared by 0 bases and J by 2 bases, with 11 bases between. The CDR3 is made up of 16 amino acids. The CDR3, as DNA: TGTGCCAGCAGCGTAGGTTCTTGGACCACTAATGAAAAACTGTTTTTT. Translation: CASSVGSWTTNEKLFF. The full variable domain, with the rest looked up from reference TRBV9 and TRBJ1-4, is DSGVTQTPKHLITATGQRVTLRCSPRSGDLSVYWYQQSLDQGLQFLIQYYNGEERAKGNILERFSAQQFPDLHSELNLSSLELGDSALYFCASSVGSWTTNEKLFFGSGTQLSVL.

V gene TRBV28 combines with J gene TRBJ2-7; TRBD2 agrees at 10 bases. With 6 bases clipped from V and 3 bases from J, the junction kept 8 bases outside the gene matches. Germline CDR1 is MDHEN and CDR2 is SYDVKM. This CDR3 region has 15 residues. This CDR3 reads CASRVPSGGIYEQYF. The CDR3 DNA reads TGTGCCAGCAGGGTCCCTAGCGGGGGAATCTACGAGCAGTACTTC. Full variable domain (missing parts from reference TRBV28 and TRBJ2-7): DVKVTQSSRYLVKRTGEKVFLECVQDMDHENMFWYRQDPGLGLRLIYFSYDVKMKEKGDIPEGYSVSREKKERFSLILESASTNQTSMYLCASRVPSGGIYEQYFGPGTRLTVT.

The chain is built from TRBV20-1 and TRBJ2-1; D remains unclear. CDR3 length: 10 residues. Germline V gene data show CDR1 as DFQATT and CDR2 as SNEGSKA (reference sequence). Trimming stripped 5 bases from V and 7 bases from J, with 6 bases between. This CDR3 is CSAYENEQFF. The CDR3 DNA follows: TGCAGTGCTTACGAAAATGAGCAGTTCTTC.

The rearrangement links TRBV30 to TRBJ2-5, with TRBD1 matching over 8 bases. Germline-derived CDR1 and CDR2 are GTSNPN and SVGIG (reference sequence). The ends lost 4 bases at V and 5 bases at J; junction bases unmatched: 12. The CDR3 covers 15 residues. The CDR3 here is CAWNPTGAFSETQYF. The CDR3 coding sequence is TGTGCCTGGAACCCGACAGGGGCTTTTAGCGAGACCCAGTACTTC.

The chain combines TRBV19 with TRBJ1-1; D unresolved. The CDR3 covers 17 residues. V was cut by 3 bases and J by 0 bases, with 17 bases left in between. Germline CDR1 and CDR2: LNHDA and SQIVND (reference sequence). CDR3 sequence: CASSISQRRYMNTEAFF. For the CDR3, the DNA is TGTGCCAGTAGTATTAGTCAGAGAAGATACATGAACACTGAAGCTTTCTTT. Full variable domain (rest looked up from reference TRBV19 and TRBJ1-1): DGGITQSPKYLFRKEGQNVTLSCEQNLNHDAMYWYRQDPGQGLRLIYYSQIVNDFQKGDIAEGYSVSREKKESFPLTVTSAQKNPTAFYLCASSISQRRYMNTEAFFGQGTRLTVV.

The V gene is TRBV4-1, the J gene TRBJ2-1; 7 bases fit TRBD2. Germline V gene data show CDR1 as MGHRA and CDR2 as YSYEKL. V shed 4 bases and J 5 bases; nucleotides not matched to a gene: 8. The CDR3 is 15 amino acids. CDR3 amino acids: CASSLLGLPNNEQFF. The CDR3 DNA is TGCGCCAGCAGCCTACTGGGACTACCGAACAATGAGCAGTTCTTC.

V gene TRBV30 combines with J gene TRBJ1-6; D might be TRBD1 (5 bases). CDR1 and CDR2 from the germline V gene are GTSNPN and SVGIG (reference sequence). The CDR3 covers 13 residues. V was cut by 1 base and J by 9 bases, with 10 bases left in between. The DNA of the CDR3 is TGTGCCTGGAGTGGTGAGGGGAGTTCACCCCTCCACTTT. Translating gives CAWSGEGSSPLHF.

Worth noting for this clone: Additional DNA sequences in this sample encode the identical CDR3. The rearrangement uses TRBV5-1 and TRBJ2-1; 10 nucleotides agree with TRBD1. This CDR3 spans 16 amino acids. V was pared by 3 bases and J by 4 bases, with 7 bases of the junction left unmatched. CDR1 SGHRS and CDR2 YFSETQ come from the germline V gene. Here the CDR3 reads CASSSPGTGAYNEQFF. The CDR3 DNA reads TGCGCCAGCAGCTCACCCGGGACAGGGGCTTACAATGAGCAGTTCTTC.

Turning to this clone: Different DNA sequences within this sample yield the same CDR3. The genes are TRBV6-5 and TRBJ2-5; possibly TRBD1 for D (5 bases). The V end was cut by 6 bases, the J end by 2 bases, with 10 bases between. The CDR3 has 13 residues. Germline lookup yields CDR1 MNHEY and CDR2 SVGAGI. CDR3 nucleotide sequence: TGTGCCAGCAGCCGGACACCACAAGAGACCCAGTACTTC. It yields the protein CASSRTPQETQYF.

Comment on this clone: This same CDR3 is encoded by further DNA sequences in the sample. CDR3 nucleotides: TGTGCCAGCAGTCTATACAATGAGCAGTTCTTC. Translating gives CASSLYNEQFF. The genes are TRBV6-1 and TRBJ2-1, with D unresolved. V dropped 5 bases and J dropped 4 bases, with 3 bases sitting between them. The germline V gene has CDR1 MNHNS and CDR2 SASEGT. CDR3 length: 11 residues.

This clone was recorded once. J is TRBJ1-5 and V is TRBV7-6, with a tentative D call TRBD1 (6 bases). This CDR3 comprises 15 residues. Germline-derived CDR1 and CDR2 are SGHVS and FNYEAQ. The V gene lost 6 bases and the J gene lost 0 bases, with 12 bases spanning the gap. CDR3 protein: CASSSEGGSNQPQHF. DNA of the CDR3: TGTGCCAGCAGTTCTGAGGGGGGTAGCAATCAGCCCCAGCATTTT.

This sequence joins TRBV9 and TRBJ2-2; TRBD1 matches at 7 bases. The CDR3 is made up of 15 amino acids. V was pared by 2 bases and J by 4 bases, with 5 bases of the junction left unmatched. The germline V gene encodes CDR1 SGDLS and CDR2 YYNGEE. CDR3 in DNA: TGTGCCAGCAGCGTTCACAGGGGTAGCACCGGGGAGCTGTTTTTT. The encoded protein is CASSVHRGSTGELFF.

The rearrangement uses TRBV11-2 and TRBJ1-6; D is unclear. The CDR3 consists of 15 residues. Germline V gene lookup returns CDR1 SGHAT and CDR2 FQNNGV. Trimming removed 4 bases at V and 7 bases at J, with 14 bases between. CDR3 protein: CASSSELRWNSPLHF. CDR3 nucleotides: TGTGCCAGCAGCTCAGAATTACGCTGGAATTCACCCCTCCACTTT.

This sequence joins TRBV10-2 and TRBJ2-3; 14 positions agree with TRBD2. The CDR3 totals 18 residues. Losses at the gene ends were 8 bases for V and 2 bases for J; bases not matched to a gene: 12. Germline V gives CDR1 WSHSY, CDR2 SAAADI. The CDR3: CASRGLAGGFINTDTQYF. Written as DNA, the CDR3 is TGCGCCAGCCGTGGACTAGCGGGAGGTTTCATTAACACAGATACGCAGTATTTT.

The chain joins TRBV6-1 to TRBJ2-5; 7 bases agree with TRBD2. From germline, CDR1 is MNHNS and CDR2 SASEGT. V trimming: 6 bases; J trimming: 5 bases; junction bases outside the gene matches: 12. The length of the CDR3 is 15 residues. The CDR3 region has the DNA TGTGCCAGCAGCGCGCAGTTGGGGCGGGAGGAGACCCAGTACTTC. As protein: CASSAQLGREETQYF.

This rearrangement joins TRBV10-3 to TRBJ2-3; 7 bases line up with TRBD1. V was pared by 9 bases and J by 3 bases, with 6 bases of the junction left unmatched. Germline assignment: CDR1 ENHRY and CDR2 SYGVKD. The CDR3 contains 13 residues. In DNA, the CDR3 is TGTGCCATTCTTTCAGGGGGTACAGATACGCAGTATTTT. The encoded protein is CAILSGGTDTQYF.

The chain has TRBV5-4 and TRBJ1-1; 7 bases fit TRBD1. This CDR3 spans 14 amino acids. Germline V gene data show CDR1 as SGHNT and CDR2 as YYREEE (reference sequence). Trimming removed 0 bases from V and 4 bases from J; junction bases left unmatched: 3. The CDR3 DNA is TGTGCCAGCAGCTTGGACAGGGGTGTCACTGAAGCTTTCTTT. The encoded protein is CASSLDRGVTEAFF. The variable domain in full, with the rest retrieved from reference TRBV5-4 and TRBJ1-1, is ETGVTQSPTHLIKTRGQQVTLRCSSQSGHNTVSWYQQALGQGPQFIFQYYREEENGRGNFPPRFSGLQFPNYSSELNVNALELDDSALYLCASSLDRGVTEAFFGQGTRLTVV.

The V and J genes are TRBV28 and TRBJ1-6, with TRBD1 matching over 9 bases. Trimming at V came to 6 bases and at J to 6 bases, leaving 6 bases not matched to a gene. This CDR3 region has 15 residues. In germline, CDR1 is MDHEN, CDR2 SYDVKM. CDR3 sequence reads: CASRSQGAGNSPLHF. Here the CDR3 DNA reads TGTGCCAGCAGGTCACAGGGGGCGGGTAATTCACCCCTCCACTTT.

In regard to this clone: Other DNA sequences in the sample encode the same CDR3. For the CDR3, the DNA is TGTGCCAGCAGTGAAGCGCGCCAGCCCCAGCATTTT. The encoded protein is CASSEARQPQHF. The chain links TRBV2 to TRBJ1-5; D call uncertain. V lost 0 bases, J lost 7 bases, and 4 bases lay in between. Germline V gene lookup returns CDR1 SNHLY and CDR2 FYNNEI. This CDR3 region has 12 residues.

The chain has TRBV5-1 and TRBJ2-3; TRBD2 agrees at 7 bases. J lost 2 bases, V lost 4 bases, and 7 bases had no gene match. Germline values: CDR1 SGHRS, CDR2 YFSETQ. The CDR3 runs to 15 residues. As DNA, the CDR3 is TGCGCCAGCAGCCAAAGCGGGGACTACACAGATACGCAGTATTTT. This sequence encodes CASSQSGDYTDTQYF.

V gene TRBV27 combines with J gene TRBJ2-7; D might be TRBD2 (6 bases). The V gene's germline CDR1 is MNHEY and CDR2 SMNVEV (reference sequence). This CDR3 region has 14 residues. V lost 2 bases and J lost 0, with 8 bases in between. CDR3 bases: TGTGCCAGCAGTTTAGTGCGGGGCTCCTACGAGCAGTACTTC. Translation gives CASSLVRGSYEQYF.

The DNA for the CDR3 is TGTGCCAGCAGTTACTCGAAAGAGTCTACTATCTATACGCAGTATTTT. This encodes CASSYSKESTIYTQYF. This chain joins TRBV6-5 and TRBJ2-3; D remains unclear. The germline V gene encodes CDR1 MNHEY and CDR2 SVGAGI. The length of the CDR3 is 16 residues. Trimming cost V 0 bases and J 7 bases, with 17 bases left between them.

With respect to this clone: Different DNA sequences within this sample yield the same CDR3. The J gene is TRBJ2-6, the V gene TRBV19; no firm D call. Germline loops: CDR1 LNHDA, CDR2 SQIVND (reference sequence). The CDR3 is made up of 15 amino acids. The germline V and J ends were trimmed by 3 bases and 0 bases, with 6 bases remaining between them. CDR3 in amino acids: CASSITGSGANVLTF. In DNA form, the CDR3 reads TGTGCCAGTAGTATTACTGGCTCTGGGGCCAACGTCCTGACTTTC.

The V gene is TRBV7-2, the J gene TRBJ2-5; D gene ambiguous. The germline V gene has CDR1 SGHTA and CDR2 FQGNSA. There are 13 residues in the CDR3. Trimming took 5 bases from V and 4 from J, leaving 11 bases between them. CDR3 sequence: CASSPPSTETQYF. The CDR3 DNA follows: TGTGCCAGCAGCCCCCCAAGTACAGAGACCCAGTACTTC.

This clone was counted a single time. This sequence joins TRBV14 and TRBJ2-5; D unresolved. This CDR3 has 13 residues. Trimming shortened V by 1 base and J by 4 bases, and 7 bases separated the two germline ends. Looked up from germline, CDR1 is SGHDN and CDR2 is FVKESK. The CDR3 DNA reads as TGTGCCAGCAGCCAAGCTAGGATAGAGACCCAGTACTTC. The encoded protein is CASSQARIETQYF.

V and J are TRBV28 and TRBJ2-5; a possible D gene is TRBD1 (6 bases). CDR1 and CDR2 from the germline V gene are MDHEN and SYDVKM. V gave up 5 bases and J gave up 2 bases, with 15 bases separating them. CDR3 size: 15 residues. The CDR3, as DNA: TGTGCCAGCAGTACCGACTCGGACAGACAAGAGACCCAGTACTTC. Translation gives CASSTDSDRQETQYF.